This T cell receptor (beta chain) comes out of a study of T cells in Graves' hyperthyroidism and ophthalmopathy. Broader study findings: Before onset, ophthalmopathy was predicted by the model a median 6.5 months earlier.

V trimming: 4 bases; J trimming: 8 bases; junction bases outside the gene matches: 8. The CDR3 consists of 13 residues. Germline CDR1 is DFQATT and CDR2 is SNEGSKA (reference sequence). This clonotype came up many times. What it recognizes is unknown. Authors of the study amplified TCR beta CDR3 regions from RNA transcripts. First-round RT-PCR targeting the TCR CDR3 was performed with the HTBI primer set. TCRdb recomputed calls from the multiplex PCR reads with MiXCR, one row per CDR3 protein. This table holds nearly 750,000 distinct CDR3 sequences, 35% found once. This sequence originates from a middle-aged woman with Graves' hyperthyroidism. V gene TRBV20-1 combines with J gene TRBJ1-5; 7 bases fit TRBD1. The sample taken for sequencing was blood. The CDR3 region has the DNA TGCAGTGCTAAACGACAGGGAATTGAGCCCCAGCATTTT. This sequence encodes CSAKRQGIEPQHF.